Sequencing of this TCR beta chain was carried out in a study of OX40 agonist ivuxolimab in advanced cancers. Study overall: Patients with hepatocellular carcinoma, melanoma, renal cell or head and neck cancer made up the dose-escalation patients. People who had prior anti-PD-1, anti-PD-L1 or anti-CTLA-4 therapy could take part, and around 40% had some.

Sequencing was performed with immunoSEQ multiplex PCR; in TCRdb, only in-frame clones are kept and a portion is missing. The sample records roughly 70,000 clones, about 90% being singletons. The timepoints at which blood was sampled were baseline, cycle 4 day 1, and cycle 7 day 1. The CDR3 runs 15 residues. Germline lookup yields CDR1 SGHNT and CDR2 YENEEA. Trimming shortened V by 2 bases and J by 8 bases, and 16 bases separated the two germline ends. V is TRBV11-3 and J is TRBJ2-1; no definite D call. The input for sequencing was CD4+ or CD8+ T cells sorted from blood, taken in a trial of the OX40 agonist ivuxolimab. The sequence derives from an adult with an advanced solid tumor such as melanoma, head and neck, liver or kidney cancer. Here the CDR3 reads CASSLMGAPTDEQFF. CDR3 sequence (DNA): TGTGCCAGCAGCTTAATGGGTGCCCCTACGGATGAGCAGTTCTTC. The whole variable domain, filled in from reference TRBV11-3 and TRBJ2-1, reads EAGVVQSPRYKIIEKKQPVAFWCNPISGHNTLYWYLQNLGQGPELLIRYENEEAVDDSQLPKDRFSAERLKGVDSTLKIQPAELGDSAVYLCASSLMGAPTDEQFFGPGTRLTVL.